This T cell receptor beta chain appears in the sequencing data of a study of vaccination and CD4 T cells after COVID-19. Whole-study context: Control cultures were given a CEFX pool, an HIV-1 Nef pool, or no peptide.

In the case of this clonotype: What it binds is unknown.

Germline V gene data show CDR1 as LNHDA and CDR2 as SQIVND (reference sequence). There are 16 residues in the CDR3. Between the trimmed V and J ends, which lost 7 bases and 0 bases, there was a span of 13 bases. Sequencing of cultured CD4+ T cell DNA used the Oncomine TCR Beta short-read assay. TCRdb re-called the PCR reads through MiXCR, storing one row per CDR3 protein. In the table there are about 20,000 distinct CDR3 sequences, 43% of which are singletons. Treatment indicated: approximately nine-day PBMC culture with coronavirus spike peptide pools or control peptides (ViraFEST assay). ViraFEST expanded antigen-specific T cells with peptide pools, then sequenced TCRs.

The TCR comes from a human donor who had recovered from COVID-19. The sequenced sample was CD4+ T cells from blood, cultured in vitro. The genes are TRBV19 and TRBJ2-6; D remains unclear. CDR3 nucleotides: TGTGCCAGTATGGATCGTAAGAGCTCTGGGGCCAACGTCCTGACTTTC. Its protein product is CASMDRKSSGANVLTF.